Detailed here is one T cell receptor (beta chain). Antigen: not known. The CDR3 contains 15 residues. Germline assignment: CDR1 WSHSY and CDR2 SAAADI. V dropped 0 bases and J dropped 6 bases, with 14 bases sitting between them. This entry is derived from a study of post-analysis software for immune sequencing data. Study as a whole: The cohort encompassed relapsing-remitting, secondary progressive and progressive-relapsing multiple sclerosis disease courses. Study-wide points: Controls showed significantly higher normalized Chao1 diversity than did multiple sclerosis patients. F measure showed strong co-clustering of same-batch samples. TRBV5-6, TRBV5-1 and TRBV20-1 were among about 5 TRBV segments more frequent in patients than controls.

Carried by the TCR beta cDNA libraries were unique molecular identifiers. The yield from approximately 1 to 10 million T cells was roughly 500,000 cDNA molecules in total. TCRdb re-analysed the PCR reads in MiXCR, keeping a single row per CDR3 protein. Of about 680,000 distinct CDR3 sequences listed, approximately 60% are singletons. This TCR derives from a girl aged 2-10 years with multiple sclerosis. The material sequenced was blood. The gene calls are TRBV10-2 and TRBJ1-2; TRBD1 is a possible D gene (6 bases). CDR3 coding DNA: TGCGCCAGCAGTGAGTCAGGGGGGAAGGGCCATGGCTACACCTTC. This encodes CASSESGGKGHGYTF.